Listed below are T cell receptor beta chains from one sample, sequenced in a study of control samples from healthy donors and cancer patients. Sequenced by immunoSEQ multiplex PCR; TCRdb stores in-frame clones only, minus some. Counted here are approximately 180,000 clones, 85% to 95% occurring once; the ten biggest clones make up 1.1% to 1.5%. The specimen sequenced was blood. The receptors were sampled from a young woman in good health. Each CDR3 is given with its conserved first and last residue. Each record gives: V gene, clone size, D gene, J gene, CDR3 protein, CDR3 DNA. D genes are given only for firm matches. Size values are once, few and many counts, or a class for expanded clones, and some rows have none.

v_call: TRBV6-2/TRBV6-3
clone_size: NA
d_call: NA
j_call: TRBJ2-3
cdr3_aa: CASSKATRTDTQYF
cdr3_nt: TGTGCCAGCAGTAAAGCAACCCGGACAGATACGCAGTATTTT

v_call: TRBV29-1
clone_size: NA
d_call: TRBD1
j_call: TRBJ1-2
cdr3_aa: CSVEPFKTGGGYGYTF
cdr3_nt: TGCAGCGTTGAGCCCTTTAAGACAGGGGGCGGCTATGGCTACACCTTC

v_call: TRBV18
clone_size: once
d_call: NA
j_call: TRBJ1-6
cdr3_aa: CASSRSGAVNSPLHF
cdr3_nt: TGTGCCAGCTCCCGTTCGGGGGCAGTTAATTCACCCCTCCACTTT

v_call: TRBV11-3
clone_size: NA
d_call: NA
j_call: TRBJ1-1
cdr3_aa: CASSFLGSVNTEAFF
cdr3_nt: TGTGCCAGCAGCTTTCTGGGGTCGGTGAACACTGAAGCTTTCTTT

v_call: TRBV6-2/TRBV6-3
clone_size: NA
d_call: TRBD2
j_call: TRBJ2-3
cdr3_aa: CASSRGGATDTQYF
cdr3_nt: TGTGCCAGCAGTCGCGGGGGGGCCACAGATACGCAGTATTTT

v_call: TRBV28
clone_size: once
d_call: NA
j_call: TRBJ2-7
cdr3_aa: CASSFWEKSEQYF
cdr3_nt: TGTGCCAGCAGTTTTTGGGAGAAGTCTGAACAGTACTTC

v_call: TRBV7-9
clone_size: NA
d_call: TRBD2
j_call: TRBJ2-1
cdr3_aa: CASRAGGDYNEQFF
cdr3_nt: TGTGCCAGCAGGGCGGGGGGCGACTACAATGAGCAGTTCTTC

v_call: TRBV10-3
clone_size: NA
d_call: TRBD1
j_call: TRBJ1-1
cdr3_aa: CAISGDRGNTEAFF
cdr3_nt: TGTGCCATCAGTGGGGACAGGGGGAACACTGAAGCTTTCTTT

v_call: TRBV4-1
clone_size: NA
d_call: NA
j_call: TRBJ1-1
cdr3_aa: CASSQHINTEAFF
cdr3_nt: TGCGCCAGCAGCCAGCACATAAACACTGAAGCTTTCTTT

v_call: TRBV19
clone_size: NA
d_call: NA
j_call: TRBJ2-2
cdr3_aa: CASSIDWDTGELFF
cdr3_nt: TGTGCCAGTAGTATAGACTGGGACACCGGGGAGCTGTTTTTT

v_call: TRBV6-5
clone_size: NA
d_call: TRBD1
j_call: TRBJ1-6
cdr3_aa: CASNRQGGNSPLHF
cdr3_nt: TGTGCCAGCAACAGACAGGGGGGTAATTCACCCCTCCACTTT

v_call: TRBV6-5
clone_size: NA
d_call: NA
j_call: TRBJ1-4
cdr3_aa: CASSRGYEYEKLFF
cdr3_nt: TGTGCCAGCAGTCGGGGATACGAGTATGAAAAACTGTTTTTT

v_call: TRBV11-2
clone_size: NA
d_call: TRBD1
j_call: TRBJ2-7
cdr3_aa: CASRQSGGASNYEQYF
cdr3_nt: TGTGCCAGCAGGCAATCAGGGGGCGCGTCTAATTACGAGCAGTACTTC

v_call: TRBV11-2
clone_size: NA
d_call: NA
j_call: TRBJ1-1
cdr3_aa: CASSLGPGHNTEAFF
cdr3_nt: TGTGCCAGCAGCTTAGGTCCAGGGCACAACACTGAAGCTTTCTTT

v_call: TRBV5-6
clone_size: NA
d_call: NA
j_call: TRBJ2-1
cdr3_aa: CASRLGPAAYNEQFF
cdr3_nt: TGTGCCAGCCGACTAGGACCCGCCGCGTACAATGAGCAGTTCTTC

v_call: TRBV10-3
clone_size: NA
d_call: NA
j_call: TRBJ1-6
cdr3_aa: CAISASPGLNNSPLHF
cdr3_nt: TGTGCCATCAGTGCCTCCCCAGGCCTGAATAATTCACCCCTCCACTTT

v_call: TRBV24-1
clone_size: NA
d_call: NA
j_call: TRBJ2-3
cdr3_aa: CATSDLGRGFTDTQYF
cdr3_nt: TGTGCCACCAGTGATTTAGGACGGGGCTTCACAGATACGCAGTATTTT

v_call: TRBV27
clone_size: once
d_call: NA
j_call: TRBJ2-1
cdr3_aa: CASSFLTGEQFF
cdr3_nt: TGTGCCAGCAGTTTTCTGACCGGGGAGCAGTTCTTC

v_call: TRBV24-1
clone_size: NA
d_call: TRBD1
j_call: TRBJ1-4
cdr3_aa: CATSDSGQEIEKLFF
cdr3_nt: TGTGCCACCAGTGACTCGGGACAGGAGATTGAAAAACTGTTTTTT

v_call: TRBV9
clone_size: NA
d_call: TRBD1
j_call: TRBJ1-2
cdr3_aa: CASTGTDNYGYTF
cdr3_nt: TGTGCCTCGACAGGGACTGATAACTATGGCTACACCTTC

v_call: TRBV5-1
clone_size: NA
d_call: NA
j_call: TRBJ1-1
cdr3_aa: CASSLDPGDTEAFF
cdr3_nt: TGCGCCAGCAGCCTAGATCCAGGAGACACTGAAGCTTTCTTT

v_call: TRBV5-6
clone_size: NA
d_call: NA
j_call: TRBJ2-4
cdr3_aa: CASSSRQIAKNIQYF
cdr3_nt: TGTGCCAGCAGCAGTCGACAGATAGCCAAAAACATTCAGTACTTC

v_call: TRBV6-2/TRBV6-3
clone_size: once
d_call: NA
j_call: TRBJ2-2
cdr3_aa: CASSYSNTGELFF
cdr3_nt: TGTGCCAGCAGTTACTCGAACACCGGGGAGCTGTTTTTT

v_call: TRBV9
clone_size: NA
d_call: TRBD1
j_call: TRBJ1-1
cdr3_aa: CASSVVSDRGATEAFF
cdr3_nt: TGTGCCAGCAGCGTAGTAAGTGACAGGGGGGCAACTGAAGCTTTCTTT

v_call: TRBV7-3
clone_size: once
d_call: NA
j_call: TRBJ2-2
cdr3_aa: CASSSRPGQRKQVNTGELFF
cdr3_nt: TGTGCCAGCAGCTCCAGACCGGGACAACGGAAACAAGTGAACACCGGGGAGCTGTTTTTT

v_call: TRBV25-1
clone_size: NA
d_call: TRBD2
j_call: TRBJ2-2
cdr3_aa: CASSDRPVGGTGELFF
cdr3_nt: TGTGCCAGCAGTGACCGACCGGTGGGGGGGACCGGGGAGCTGTTTTTT

v_call: TRBV19
clone_size: few
d_call: NA
j_call: TRBJ1-5
cdr3_aa: CASSMMRNQPQHF
cdr3_nt: TGTGCCAGTAGTATGATGCGCAATCAGCCCCAGCATTTT

v_call: TRBV5-5
clone_size: NA
d_call: NA
j_call: TRBJ1-5
cdr3_aa: CASSPQDGSNQPQHF
cdr3_nt: TGTGCCAGCAGCCCCCAGGACGGCAGCAATCAGCCCCAGCATTTT

v_call: TRBV7-9
clone_size: once
d_call: TRBD1
j_call: TRBJ1-6
cdr3_aa: CASSLETGGLGSPLHF
cdr3_nt: TGTGCCAGCAGCTTAGAGACAGGGGGCCTCGGTTCACCCCTCCACTTT

v_call: TRBV7-2
clone_size: NA
d_call: NA
j_call: TRBJ1-2
cdr3_aa: CASSQGGGTVFYGYTF
cdr3_nt: TGTGCCAGCAGCCAGGGTGGGGGAACAGTATTCTATGGCTACACCTTC

v_call: TRBV7-2
clone_size: few
d_call: NA
j_call: TRBJ1-3
cdr3_aa: CASSFGASDGNTIYF
cdr3_nt: TGTGCCAGCAGCTTCGGGGCGTCGGATGGAAACACCATATATTTT

v_call: TRBV5-1
clone_size: NA
d_call: TRBD2
j_call: TRBJ2-5
cdr3_aa: CASDSPLGTSGRGPRKETQYF
cdr3_nt: TGCGCCAGCGACTCACCGTTAGGGACTAGCGGGAGGGGACCCAGAAAAGAGACCCAGTACTTC

v_call: TRBV4-2
clone_size: NA
d_call: NA
j_call: TRBJ1-2
cdr3_aa: CASSPSGGWYGYTF
cdr3_nt: TGTGCCAGCAGCCCGTCGGGGGGCTGGTATGGCTACACCTTC

v_call: TRBV19
clone_size: NA
d_call: NA
j_call: TRBJ2-3
cdr3_aa: CASRPALSTDTQYF
cdr3_nt: TGTGCCAGTAGGCCCGCTCTTAGCACAGATACGCAGTATTTT

v_call: TRBV7-9
clone_size: NA
d_call: NA
j_call: TRBJ2-1
cdr3_aa: CASSLAELYNEQFF
cdr3_nt: TGTGCCAGCAGCCTGGCGGAGCTTTACAATGAGCAGTTCTTC

v_call: TRBV13
clone_size: NA
d_call: NA
j_call: TRBJ1-2
cdr3_aa: CASSEQGKFLHGYTF
cdr3_nt: TGTGCCAGCAGCGAACAGGGTAAATTTCTACATGGCTACACCTTC

v_call: TRBV18
clone_size: NA
d_call: NA
j_call: TRBJ1-5
cdr3_aa: CASSPQRNNQPQHF
cdr3_nt: TGTGCCAGCTCACCACAGCGGAACAATCAGCCCCAGCATTTT

v_call: TRBV19
clone_size: NA
d_call: NA
j_call: TRBJ1-6
cdr3_aa: CASSIRQTGDSPLHF
cdr3_nt: TGTGCCAGTAGTATAAGGCAGACCGGGGATTCACCCCTCCACTTT

v_call: TRBV12-3/TRBV12-4
clone_size: NA
d_call: TRBD1
j_call: TRBJ1-2
cdr3_aa: CASSFDRAYGYTF
cdr3_nt: TGTGCCAGCAGTTTCGACAGGGCGTATGGCTACACCTTC

v_call: TRBV7-9
clone_size: NA
d_call: NA
j_call: TRBJ1-2
cdr3_aa: CASSPQTGENYGYTF
cdr3_nt: TGTGCCAGCAGCCCTCAGACAGGAGAAAACTATGGCTACACCTTC

v_call: TRBV9
clone_size: NA
d_call: TRBD2
j_call: TRBJ2-7
cdr3_aa: CASSPRTSGPYEQYF
cdr3_nt: TGTGCCAGCAGCCCCCGGACTAGCGGCCCCTACGAGCAGTACTTC

v_call: TRBV19
clone_size: NA
d_call: NA
j_call: TRBJ2-5
cdr3_aa: CASSGRRGFGETQYF
cdr3_nt: TGTGCCAGTAGTGGTCGAAGGGGATTCGGGGAGACCCAGTACTTC

v_call: TRBV27
clone_size: NA
d_call: NA
j_call: TRBJ2-1
cdr3_aa: CASSLIGGGFYNEQFF
cdr3_nt: TGTGCCAGCAGTTTAATAGGGGGGGGCTTTTACAATGAGCAGTTCTTC

v_call: TRBV24-1
clone_size: NA
d_call: TRBD2
j_call: TRBJ2-3
cdr3_aa: CATSEPTSGGVGDDPDTQYF
cdr3_nt: TGTGCCACCAGTGAACCGACTAGCGGGGGGGTTGGGGATGATCCAGATACGCAGTATTTT

v_call: TRBV28
clone_size: NA
d_call: NA
j_call: TRBJ1-1
cdr3_aa: CASRRTGFPEAFF
cdr3_nt: TGTGCCAGCAGACGCACAGGGTTCCCTGAAGCTTTCTTT

v_call: TRBV3-1/TRBV3-2
clone_size: NA
d_call: NA
j_call: TRBJ1-1
cdr3_aa: CASSQEGRKAFF
cdr3_nt: TGTGCCAGCAGTCAAGAAGGAAGGAAAGCTTTCTTT

v_call: TRBV18
clone_size: NA
d_call: NA
j_call: TRBJ2-2
cdr3_aa: CASSPRPRGRAGELFF
cdr3_nt: TGTGCCAGCTCACCACGGCCCAGGGGAAGGGCCGGGGAGCTGTTTTTT

v_call: TRBV7-9
clone_size: NA
d_call: NA
j_call: TRBJ2-7
cdr3_aa: CASSLVDGYIGEQYF
cdr3_nt: TGTGCCAGCAGCTTAGTTGATGGTTATATCGGCGAGCAGTACTTC

v_call: TRBV28
clone_size: NA
d_call: NA
j_call: TRBJ1-1
cdr3_aa: CASSLGAGEAFF
cdr3_nt: TGTGCCAGCAGTTTGGGCGCAGGCGAAGCTTTCTTT

v_call: TRBV30
clone_size: NA
d_call: TRBD1
j_call: TRBJ1-5
cdr3_aa: CARTGEDSNQPQHF
cdr3_nt: TGTGCGAGGACAGGGGAGGATAGCAATCAGCCCCAGCATTTT

v_call: TRBV18
clone_size: NA
d_call: NA
j_call: TRBJ2-3
cdr3_aa: CASSPLYYDGEATDTQYF
cdr3_nt: TGTGCCAGCTCACCCCTTTACTATGACGGGGAGGCCACAGATACGCAGTATTTT

v_call: TRBV9
clone_size: NA
d_call: TRBD2
j_call: TRBJ2-3
cdr3_aa: CASSVGLAGGDTQYF
cdr3_nt: TGTGCCAGCAGCGTGGGGCTAGCGGGAGGGGATACGCAGTATTTT

v_call: TRBV5-1
clone_size: NA
d_call: NA
j_call: TRBJ2-1
cdr3_aa: CASNDVSSYNEQFF
cdr3_nt: TGCGCCAGCAACGACGTTAGCTCCTACAATGAGCAGTTCTTC

v_call: TRBV25-1
clone_size: NA
d_call: NA
j_call: TRBJ1-2
cdr3_aa: CASSRSYGYTF
cdr3_nt: TGTGCCAGCAGCAGGAGCTATGGCTACACCTTC